Included here is one T cell receptor beta chain sequence, with context. Its antigen is unknown. No base-level quality is on record; no much larger clone is a single base apart. These data are taken from a study of blood T cell repertoires in COVID-19 (dated by TCRdb to the early 2020s). About the full investigation: Samples from collaborators originated in the United States, Italy and Spain and spanned both the acute and convalescent phases of COVID-19. The repertoires were released in a freely available public database meant as a resource for research on the immune response to SARS-CoV-2. The samples were drawn from the first 160 participants of the ongoing ImmuneRACE study and from roughly 1,300 subjects provided by 6 global collaborators. The dataset comprised deeply sampled blood TCRbeta repertoires from subjects exposed to, actively infected with, or recovered from COVID-19. A de-identified subject ID, COVID-19 status, age in years and sex were almost always included in the sample metadata. The material from the prospective study consisted of cDNA or gDNA derived from T cells, B-cell-depleted T cells, or PBMCs. Where available, HLA class I and class II types were taken from metadata supplied by the sample provider and were not determined by assay-based typing. The study at large found these results: The amount of clinical and demographic metadata varied by source and participant and was provided uncurated.

Taken from cysteine to phenylalanine, the CDR3 has 13 residues. The read is trimmed to its CDR3 DNA, 39 bases read in frame from base 1. From V the trimming removes 5 bases and from J it removes 10 bases, while the gene matches leave 9 bases of the junction unaccounted for. TCRbeta CDR3 regions were amplified from genomic DNA using the immunoSEQ Assay, a bias-controlled multiplex PCR. The study's own analysis went as follows. The number of nucleated cells in each sample was estimated by amplification of reference gene primers within the assay. Sequence reads were collapsed and filtered to measure the absolute abundance of every unique TCRbeta CDR3 rearrangement. For each sample, productive Simpson clonality was calculated as the square root of Simpson's diversity index across productive rearrangements. Drawn from immuneACCESS, this table holds only the in-frame rearrangements with V and J called that TCRdb kept. Clones are partly lost; checked studies trace under half to an unresolved V gene and leave the rest unexplained. D and trimming were read from the DNA, whereas the V and J calls and clone size are those reported in that table. Within this sample are fewer than 250,000 clones, with around nine tenths of them counted one time only. The ten largest make up approximately 0.66% of the sample.

Whole blood was collected in K2EDTA tubes by collaborating institutions according to the institutions' own protocols. For TCRbeta analysis, collaborators shipped samples as frozen whole blood, isolated PBMCs, or DNA extracted from either of those sample types. The clonotype comes from a man aged 40-55 years with acute or convalescent COVID-19. The specimen was peripheral blood. This sequence uses TRBV12-3 or TRBV12-4 and TRBJ1-2; TRBD1 fits 8 bases in the junction. CDR3 region: CASSGPGGADYTF. The sequence in DNA is TGTGCCAGCAGTGGCCCAGGGGGCGCAGACTACACCTTC.